Listed below are T cell receptor beta chains from one sample, sequenced in a study of cytotoxic CD8 clonotypes in ibrutinib-treated CLL. The data were produced by immunoSEQ multiplex PCR, yet TCRdb's version contains in-frame clones alone and is incomplete. The sample consists of roughly 220,000 clones, approximately 70% of them appearing once. The sample consisted of PBMCs, taken after 12 months of ibrutinib treatment. These TCRs come from a human donor with chronic lymphocytic leukemia. CDR3s include the opening cysteine and the closing phenylalanine or tryptophan. D genes are given only for firm matches. Size values are once, few and many counts, or a class for expanded clones, and some rows have none.

CDR3aa	CDR3nt	abundance	v_gene	d_gene	j_gene
CSADRVDTQYF	TGCAGTGCTGACAGGGTAGATACGCAGTATTTT	NA	TRBV20-1	TRBD1	TRBJ2-3
CASSTTGYSDTQYF	TGTGCCAGCAGTACTACAGGGTACTCCGATACGCAGTATTTT	NA	TRBV6-5	NA	TRBJ2-3
CASSLGQGEQPQHF	TGTGCCAGCAGCTTGGGACAGGGAGAACAGCCCCAGCATTTT	NA	TRBV11-2	TRBD1	TRBJ1-5
CASSWSLNTEAFF	TGCGCCAGCAGCTGGAGTCTGAACACTGAAGCTTTCTTT	once	TRBV4-3	NA	TRBJ1-1
CAWSATRVGWTFF	TGTGCCTGGAGTGCGACCCGGGTTGGTTGGACTTTCTTT	once	TRBV30	NA	TRBJ1-1
CASSPPEGYGANVLTF	TGCGCCAGCAGCCCACCAGAAGGGTATGGGGCCAACGTCCTGACTTTC	once	TRBV5-1	NA	TRBJ2-6
CASSFRQGNGYTF	TGTGCCAGCAGCTTTCGACAGGGGAACGGCTACACCTTC	NA	TRBV11-1	TRBD1	TRBJ1-2
CASSQAITSNYGYTF	TGCGCCAGCAGCCAAGCTATCACGAGTAACTATGGCTACACCTTC	NA	TRBV4-3	NA	TRBJ1-2
CASRDGGLANYGYTF	TGCGCCAGCAGAGACGGGGGTCTAGCTAACTATGGCTACACCTTC	NA	TRBV5-1	NA	TRBJ1-2
CASSLGVSEKLFF	TGTGCCAGCAGCTTAGGGGTTTCCGAAAAACTGTTTTTT	NA	TRBV7-9	NA	TRBJ1-4
CASSLGSDTQYF	TGTGCCAGCAGCTTGGGGTCAGATACGCAGTATTTT	NA	TRBV5-4	NA	TRBJ2-3
CASSYGTNTEAFF	TGTGCCAGCAGTTATGGGACGAACACTGAAGCTTTCTTT	NA	TRBV6-5	NA	TRBJ1-1
CASRTTGWSIQYF	TGTGCCAGCAGGACGACAGGGTGGTCCATTCAGTACTTC	NA	TRBV6-5	TRBD1	TRBJ2-4
CSVGEGNYGYTF	TGCAGCGTTGGGGAGGGTAACTATGGCTACACCTTC	NA	TRBV29-1	NA	TRBJ1-2
CASSEVGVGNQPQHF	TGTGCCAGCAGTGAGGTGGGGGTTGGAAATCAGCCCCAGCATTTT	few	TRBV2	NA	TRBJ1-5
CAWSTLRTGAVTF	TGTGCCTGGAGTACCCTCCGAACAGGGGCCGTCACCTTC	NA	TRBV30	TRBD1	TRBJ1-2
CASSPIGVEAFF	TGTGCCAGCAGCCCTATTGGGGTTGAAGCTTTCTTT	few	TRBV7-2	NA	TRBJ1-1
CASSSGVTPSGHQETQYF	TGTGCCAGCAGCTCTGGGGTAACCCCTAGCGGCCACCAAGAGACCCAGTACTTC	NA	TRBV7-2	TRBD2	TRBJ2-5
CASSYLGSTF	TGTGCCAGCAGTTATTTAGGTAGCACCTTC	NA	TRBV6-5	NA	TRBJ1-2
CASSLGTGSGNTIYF	TGTGCCAGCAGCTTAGGAACGGGCTCTGGAAACACCATATATTTT	NA	TRBV7-7	NA	TRBJ1-3
CASSHTSGVFF	TGTGCCAGCAGTCATACCTCGGGGGTTTTCTTT	few	TRBV27	NA	TRBJ1-1
CASSLGTRSEQYF	TGTGCCAGCAGCTTAGGGACTAGGTCCGAGCAGTACTTC	NA	TRBV11-2	TRBD2	TRBJ2-7
CASSLSAWDLAREGNQPQHF	TGTGCCAGCAGTTTATCTGCTTGGGATCTCGCTAGGGAGGGCAATCAGCCCCAGCATTTT	NA	TRBV27	NA	TRBJ1-5
CASGNRQDHSPLHF	TGTGCCAGCGGTAATCGACAGGACCATTCACCCCTCCACTTT	NA	TRBV6-5	NA	TRBJ1-6
CASRVTGEAFF	TGTGCCAGCAGGGTCACAGGTGAAGCTTTCTTT	few	TRBV6-6	NA	TRBJ1-1
CASSLEWAGNTIYF	TGCGCCAGCAGCTTGGAATGGGCAGGAAACACCATATATTTT	NA	TRBV5-1	NA	TRBJ1-3
CASSPDRAGANVLTF	TGCGCCAGCAGCCCCGACAGGGCTGGGGCCAACGTCCTGACTTTC	once	TRBV4-1	TRBD1	TRBJ2-6
CASSLVIWDRGRMNTEAFF	TGTGCCAGCAGCTTAGTAATATGGGACAGGGGGCGCATGAACACTGAAGCTTTCTTT	NA	TRBV7-2	TRBD1	TRBJ1-1
CATSRDPRNAPGYTF	TGTGCCACCAGCAGAGATCCCAGAAATGCCCCTGGCTACACCTTC	NA	TRBV15	NA	TRBJ1-2
CAWSVLRGVSEQYF	TGTGCCTGGAGTGTACTACGGGGGGTAAGCGAGCAGTACTTC	once	TRBV30	TRBD2	TRBJ2-7
CASSLASHRELFF	TGCGCCAGCAGCTTAGCCTCCCACAGGGAGCTGTTTTTT	NA	TRBV5-1	NA	TRBJ2-2
CATSRVGSAPAQPQHF	TGTGCCACCAGCAGAGTGGGGTCGGCACCGGCTCAGCCCCAGCATTTT	NA	TRBV15	NA	TRBJ1-5
CASSLVANYGYTF	TGTGCCAGCAGCTTAGTCGCCAACTATGGCTACACCTTC	many	TRBV7-9	NA	TRBJ1-2
CASSSGLYSYNEQFF	TGTGCCAGCAGTTCCGGACTATACTCCTACAATGAGCAGTTCTTC	NA	TRBV6-5	NA	TRBJ2-1
CASSASWGVQPQHF	TGTGCCAGCAGTGCGTCGTGGGGCGTTCAGCCCCAGCATTTT	NA	TRBV25-1	NA	TRBJ1-5
CASSPGSTNTEAFF	TGTGCCAGCAGCCCGGGCTCCACGAACACTGAAGCTTTCTTT	NA	TRBV7-3	NA	TRBJ1-1
CASSKGTGSNEKLFF	TGTGCCAGCAGCAAGGGGACAGGTTCTAATGAAAAACTGTTTTTT	NA	TRBV21-1	NA	TRBJ1-4
CASSREGGNQPQHF	TGCGCCAGCAGCCGCGAGGGGGGAAATCAGCCCCAGCATTTT	NA	TRBV5-1	NA	TRBJ1-5
CASSETNKNYGYTF	TGTGCCAGCAGCGAGACCAATAAAAACTATGGCTACACCTTC	NA	TRBV9	NA	TRBJ1-2
CAGNRDGLGEQYF	TGTGCCGGAAACCGGGACGGACTAGGCGAGCAGTACTTC	NA	TRBV2	TRBD2	TRBJ2-7
CASSSPGLNQPQHF	TGTGCCAGCAGCTCCCCGGGGCTCAATCAGCCCCAGCATTTT	NA	TRBV5-6	NA	TRBJ1-5
CSASPGTGVGQPQHF	TGCAGCGCAAGTCCCGGGACAGGGGTCGGTCAGCCCCAGCATTTT	NA	TRBV29-1	TRBD1	TRBJ1-5
CASSLSSRGLAGFFYEQYF	TGTGCCAGCAGTTTATCTTCGAGGGGGTTAGCGGGATTCTTCTACGAGCAGTACTTC	NA	TRBV27	TRBD2	TRBJ2-7
CASSLFQGSAKLFF	TGTGCCAGCAGCTTATTCCAGGGGTCGGCAAAACTGTTTTTT	NA	TRBV7-2	NA	TRBJ1-4
CASSPPSANYGYTF	TGTGCCAGCAGCCCGCCCTCGGCTAACTATGGCTACACCTTC	NA	TRBV7-6	NA	TRBJ1-2
CASSLAYSKNTEAFF	TGTGCCAGCAGCTTAGCGTACAGCAAAAACACTGAAGCTTTCTTT	NA	TRBV7-2	NA	TRBJ1-1
CASSSLGGPAAGNTIYF	TGTGCCAGCAGCTCGCTAGGGGGGCCCGCCGCTGGAAACACCATATATTTT	NA	TRBV7-9	NA	TRBJ1-3
CATSRDLRGDGYTF	TGTGCCACCAGCAGAGATCTGAGGGGGGATGGCTACACCTTC	few	TRBV15	NA	TRBJ1-2
CAWSLGQGKDTQYF	TGTGCCTGGAGTCTCGGACAGGGTAAAGATACGCAGTATTTT	NA	TRBV30	TRBD1	TRBJ2-3
CASSIVHGYTF	TGTGCCAGTAGTATAGTACATGGCTACACCTTC	NA	TRBV19	NA	TRBJ1-2
CAWSRDRGVVGEQYF	TGTGCCTGGAGCCGGGACAGGGGGGTAGTTGGCGAGCAGTACTTC	few	TRBV30	TRBD1	TRBJ2-7
CASSADFWGWETQYF	TGTGCCAGCAGCGCGGACTTCTGGGGTTGGGAGACCCAGTACTTC	few	TRBV7-9	NA	TRBJ2-5
CASSSTGPQF	TGTGCCAGCAGCTCAACCGGGCCTCAATTC	NA	TRBV7-2	NA	TRBJ1-2
CASSLVPGNTEAFF	TGTGCCAGCAGCTTAGTACCGGGGAACACTGAAGCTTTCTTT	NA	TRBV7-9	NA	TRBJ1-1
CASSRTSGSPYEQYF	TGTGCCAGCAGTAGGACTAGCGGGAGCCCCTACGAGCAGTACTTC	NA	TRBV9	TRBD2	TRBJ2-7
CASSANRDGTAVNQPQHF	TGTGCCAGCAGTGCAAACCGGGACGGGACGGCCGTCAATCAGCCCCAGCATTTT	NA	TRBV2	NA	TRBJ1-5
CASSLLAGGNEQFF	TGTGCCAGCAGCTTACTAGCGGGAGGGAATGAGCAGTTCTTC	NA	TRBV7-8	TRBD2	TRBJ2-1